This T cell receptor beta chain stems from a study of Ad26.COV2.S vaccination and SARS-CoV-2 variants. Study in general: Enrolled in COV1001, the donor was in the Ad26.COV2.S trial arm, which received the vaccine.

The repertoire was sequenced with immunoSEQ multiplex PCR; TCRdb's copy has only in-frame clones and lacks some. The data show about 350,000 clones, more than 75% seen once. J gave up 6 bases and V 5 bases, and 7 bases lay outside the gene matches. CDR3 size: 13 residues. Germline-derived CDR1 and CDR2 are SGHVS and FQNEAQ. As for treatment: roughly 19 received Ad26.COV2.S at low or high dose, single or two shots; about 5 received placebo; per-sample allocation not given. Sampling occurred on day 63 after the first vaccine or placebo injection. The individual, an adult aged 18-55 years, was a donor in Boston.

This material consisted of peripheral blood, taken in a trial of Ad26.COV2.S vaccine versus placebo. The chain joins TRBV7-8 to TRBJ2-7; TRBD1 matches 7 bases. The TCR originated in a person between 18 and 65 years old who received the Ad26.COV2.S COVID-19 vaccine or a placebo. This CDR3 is CASSRDRDAEQYF. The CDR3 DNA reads TGTGCCAGCAGCCGTGACAGGGACGCCGAGCAGTACTTC.